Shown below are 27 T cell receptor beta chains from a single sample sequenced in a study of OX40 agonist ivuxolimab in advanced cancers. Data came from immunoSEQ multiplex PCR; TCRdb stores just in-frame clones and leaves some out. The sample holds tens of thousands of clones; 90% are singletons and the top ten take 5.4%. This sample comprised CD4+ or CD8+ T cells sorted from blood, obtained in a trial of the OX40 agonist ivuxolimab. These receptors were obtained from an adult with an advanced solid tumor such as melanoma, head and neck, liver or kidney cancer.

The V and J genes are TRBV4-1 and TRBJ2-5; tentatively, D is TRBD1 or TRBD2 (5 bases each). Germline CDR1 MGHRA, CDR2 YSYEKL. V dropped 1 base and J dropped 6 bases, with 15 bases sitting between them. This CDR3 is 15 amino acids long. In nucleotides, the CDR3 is TGCGCCAGCAGCCAAGCCGGGACCATTGGGAAGACCCAGTACTTC. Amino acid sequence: CASSQAGTIGKTQYF.

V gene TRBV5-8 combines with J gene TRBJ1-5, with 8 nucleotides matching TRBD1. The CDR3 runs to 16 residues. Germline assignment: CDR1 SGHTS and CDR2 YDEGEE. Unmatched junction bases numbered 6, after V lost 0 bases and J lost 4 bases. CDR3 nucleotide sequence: TGTGCCAGCAGCTTGGTTTTGACAGGGGCAAATCAGCCCCAGCATTTT. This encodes CASSLVLTGANQPQHF.

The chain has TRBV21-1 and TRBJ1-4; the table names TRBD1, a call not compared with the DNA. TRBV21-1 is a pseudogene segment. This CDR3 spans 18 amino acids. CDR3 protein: CASSPTGRHESTNEKLFF. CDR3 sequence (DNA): TGTGCCAGCAGCCCGACAGGGAGACATGAATCAACTAATGAAAAACTGTTTTTT.

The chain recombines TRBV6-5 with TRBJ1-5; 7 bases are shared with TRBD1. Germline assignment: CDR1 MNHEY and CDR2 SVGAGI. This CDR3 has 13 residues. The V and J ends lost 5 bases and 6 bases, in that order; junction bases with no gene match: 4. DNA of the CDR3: TGTGCCAGCAGTCCGACAGGGATTCAGCCCCAGCATTTT. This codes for CASSPTGIQPQHF.

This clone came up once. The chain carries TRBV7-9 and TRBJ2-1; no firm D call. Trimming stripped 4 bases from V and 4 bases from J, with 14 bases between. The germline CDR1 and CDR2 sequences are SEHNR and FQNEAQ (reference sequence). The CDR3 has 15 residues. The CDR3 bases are TGTGCCAGCAGCTCGAACCTAGGTACTTACAATGAGCAGTTCTTC. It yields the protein CASSSNLGTYNEQFF.

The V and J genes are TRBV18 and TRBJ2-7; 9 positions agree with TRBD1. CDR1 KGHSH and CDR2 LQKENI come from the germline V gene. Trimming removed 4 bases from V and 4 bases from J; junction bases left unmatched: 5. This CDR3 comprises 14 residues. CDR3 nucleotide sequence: TGTGCCAGCTCACTCGGGACAGGGTGGTACGAGCAGTACTTC. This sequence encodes CASSLGTGWYEQYF.

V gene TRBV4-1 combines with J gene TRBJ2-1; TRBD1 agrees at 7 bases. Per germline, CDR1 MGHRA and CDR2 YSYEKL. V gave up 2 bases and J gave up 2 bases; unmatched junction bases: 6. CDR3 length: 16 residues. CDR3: CASSQPTGLAYNEQFF. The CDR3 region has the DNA TGCGCCAGCAGCCAACCGACAGGGCTCGCCTACAATGAGCAGTTCTTC.

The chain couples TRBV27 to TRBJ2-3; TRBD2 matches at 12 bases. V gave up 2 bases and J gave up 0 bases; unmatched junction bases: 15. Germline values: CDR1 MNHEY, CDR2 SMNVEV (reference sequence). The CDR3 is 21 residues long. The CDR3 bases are TGTGCCAGCAGTTTAATCCCCCCCGGACTAGCGGGGATAGCTAGCACAGATACGCAGTATTTT. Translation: CASSLIPPGLAGIASTDTQYF.

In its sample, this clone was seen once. The CDR3 sequence is CASSSKQVSNTEAFF. The CDR3 DNA sequence: TGTGCCAGCAGCTCGAAACAGGTATCGAACACTGAAGCTTTCTTT. The chain is built from TRBV5-6 and TRBJ1-1; D is perhaps TRBD1 (5 bases). Germline V lookup: CDR1 SGHDT, CDR2 YYEEEE. The V gene lost 3 bases and the J gene lost 1 base, with 13 bases spanning the gap. The CDR3 totals 15 residues.

The CDR3 sequence is CASSQEGLAGSTDTQYF. CDR3 coding DNA: TGTGCCAGCAGCCAAGAAGGACTAGCGGGGAGCACAGATACGCAGTATTTT. The genes are TRBV4-2 and TRBJ2-3; 12 bases are a match to TRBD2. The CDR3 is 17 residues long. Losses at the gene ends were 0 bases for V and 0 bases for J; bases not matched to a gene: 1. From germline, CDR1 is LGHNA and CDR2 YNFKEQ.

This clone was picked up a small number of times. The CDR3, as DNA: TGCGCCAGCAGCTTGGGAACGAGCACAGATACGCAGTATTTT. It specifies CASSLGTSTDTQYF. The genes are TRBV5-1 and TRBJ2-3; D ambiguous. Germline V gene sequence: CDR1 SGHRS, CDR2 YFSETQ. CDR3 length: 14 residues. V lost 0 bases and J lost 0, with 5 bases in between.

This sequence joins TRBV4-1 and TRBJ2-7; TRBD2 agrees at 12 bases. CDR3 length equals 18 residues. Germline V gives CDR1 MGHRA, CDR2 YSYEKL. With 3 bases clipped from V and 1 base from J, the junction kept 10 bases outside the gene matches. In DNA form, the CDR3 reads TGCGCCAGCAGCCATGGAGGGCTAGCGGGAGGGAGGTCCTACGAGCAGTACTTC. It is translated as CASSHGGLAGGRSYEQYF.

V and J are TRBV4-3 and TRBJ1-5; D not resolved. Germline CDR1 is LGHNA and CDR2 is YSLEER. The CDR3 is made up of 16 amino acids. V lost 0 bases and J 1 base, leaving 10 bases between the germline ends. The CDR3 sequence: CASSQDLGNSNQPQHF. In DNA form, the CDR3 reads TGCGCCAGCAGCCAAGATCTCGGGAACAGCAATCAGCCCCAGCATTTT.

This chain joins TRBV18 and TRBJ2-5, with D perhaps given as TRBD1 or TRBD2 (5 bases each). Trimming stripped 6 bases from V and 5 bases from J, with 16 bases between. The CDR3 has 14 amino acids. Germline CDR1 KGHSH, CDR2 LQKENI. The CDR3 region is CASSQSRGRETQYF. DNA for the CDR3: TGTGCCAGCTCTCAATCACGGGGACGGGAGACCCAGTACTTC.

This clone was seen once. The CDR3 here is CASSPGRGYNEQFF. Here the CDR3 DNA reads TGTGCCAGCAGCCCAGGCAGGGGGTATAATGAGCAGTTCTTC. The chain employs TRBV11-2 and TRBJ2-1, with TRBD1 identical over 7 bases. The CDR3 covers 14 residues. Per the germline V gene, CDR1 is SGHAT and CDR2 is FQNNGV. Unmatched junction bases numbered 8, after V lost 5 bases and J lost 7 bases. The full variable domain, in which reference TRBV11-2 and TRBJ2-1 provide the parts outside the CDR3, is EAGVAQSPRYKIIEKRQSVAFWCNPISGHATLYWYQQILGQGPKLLIQFQNNGVVDDSQLPKDRFSAERLKGVDSTLKIQPAKLEDSAVYLCASSPGRGYNEQFFGPGTRLTVL.

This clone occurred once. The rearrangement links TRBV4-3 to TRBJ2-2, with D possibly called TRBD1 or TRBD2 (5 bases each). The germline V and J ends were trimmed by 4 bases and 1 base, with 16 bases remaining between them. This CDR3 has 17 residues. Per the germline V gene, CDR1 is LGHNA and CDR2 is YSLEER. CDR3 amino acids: CASSRSPGRRNTGELFF. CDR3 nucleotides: TGCGCCAGCAGCCGCTCACCGGGACGGAGGAACACCGGGGAGCTGTTTTTT.

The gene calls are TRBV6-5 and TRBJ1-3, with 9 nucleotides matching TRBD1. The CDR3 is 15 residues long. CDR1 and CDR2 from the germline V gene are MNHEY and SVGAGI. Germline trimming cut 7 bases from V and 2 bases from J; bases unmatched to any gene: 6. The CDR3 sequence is CASTIRQGAGNTIYF. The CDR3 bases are TGTGCCAGCACCATCAGACAGGGGGCTGGAAACACCATATATTTT.

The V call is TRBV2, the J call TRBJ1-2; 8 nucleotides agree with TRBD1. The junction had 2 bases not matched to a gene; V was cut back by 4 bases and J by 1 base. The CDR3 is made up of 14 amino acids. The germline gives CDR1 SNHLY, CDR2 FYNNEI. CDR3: CASSVGQGNYGYTF. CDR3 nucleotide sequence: TGTGCCAGCAGTGTCGGACAGGGTAACTATGGCTACACCTTC.

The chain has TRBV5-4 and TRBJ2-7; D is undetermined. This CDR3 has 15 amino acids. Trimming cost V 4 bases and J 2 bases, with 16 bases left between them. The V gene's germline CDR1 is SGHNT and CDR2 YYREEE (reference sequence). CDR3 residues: CASSLMGITTYEQYF. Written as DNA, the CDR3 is TGTGCCAGCAGCCTGATGGGGATCACTACCTACGAGCAGTACTTC.

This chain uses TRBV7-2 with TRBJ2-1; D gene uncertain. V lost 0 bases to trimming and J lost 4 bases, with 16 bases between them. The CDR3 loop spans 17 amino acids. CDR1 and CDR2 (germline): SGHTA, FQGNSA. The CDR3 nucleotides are TGTGCCAGCAGCTTAGCGGCTGCCGGTCGATATTACAATGAGCAGTTCTTC. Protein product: CASSLAAAGRYYNEQFF.

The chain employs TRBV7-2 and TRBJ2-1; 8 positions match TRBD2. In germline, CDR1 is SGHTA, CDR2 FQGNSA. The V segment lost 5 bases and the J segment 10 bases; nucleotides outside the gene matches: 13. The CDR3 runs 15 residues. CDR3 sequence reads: CASSPLGGLGNEQFF. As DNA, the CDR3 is TGTGCCAGCAGCCCCCTCGGGGGACTAGGAAACGAGCAGTTCTTC.

The CDR3 DNA follows: TGTGCCTGGGCGGACAGCAATTATCAGCCCCAGCATTTT. This gives the protein CAWADSNYQPQHF. This chain connects TRBV30 to TRBJ1-5; a possible D gene is TRBD1 (6 bases). This CDR3 is built from 13 residues. Trimming cost V 5 bases and J 5 bases, with 13 bases left between them. CDR1 is GTSNPN, CDR2 SVGIG, per germline (reference sequence).

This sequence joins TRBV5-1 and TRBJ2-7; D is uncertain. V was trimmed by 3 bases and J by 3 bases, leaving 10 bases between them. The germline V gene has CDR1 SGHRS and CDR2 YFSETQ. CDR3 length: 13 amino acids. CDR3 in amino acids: CASSSPDGYEQYF. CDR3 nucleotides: TGCGCCAGCAGCTCTCCGGACGGCTACGAGCAGTACTTC. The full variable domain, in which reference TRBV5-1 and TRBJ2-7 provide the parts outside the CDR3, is KAGVTQTPRYLIKTRGQQVTLSCSPISGHRSVSWYQQTPGQGLQFLFEYFSETQRNKGNFPGRFSGRQFSNSRSEMNVSTLELGDSALYLCASSSPDGYEQYFGPGTRLTVT.

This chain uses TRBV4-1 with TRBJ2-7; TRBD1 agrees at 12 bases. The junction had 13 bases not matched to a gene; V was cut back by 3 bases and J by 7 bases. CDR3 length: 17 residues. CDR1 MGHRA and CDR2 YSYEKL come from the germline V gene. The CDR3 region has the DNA TGCGCCAGCAGCCATCCGTTTTCTGGGACAGGGGGCTATGAGCAGTACTTC. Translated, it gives CASSHPFSGTGGYEQYF.

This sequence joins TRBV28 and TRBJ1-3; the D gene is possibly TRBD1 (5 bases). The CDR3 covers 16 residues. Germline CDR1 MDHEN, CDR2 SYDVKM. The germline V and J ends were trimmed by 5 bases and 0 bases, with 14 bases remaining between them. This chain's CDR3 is CASSGTTALSGNTIYF. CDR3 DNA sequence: TGTGCCAGCAGTGGAACGACAGCACTCTCTGGAAACACCATATATTTT.

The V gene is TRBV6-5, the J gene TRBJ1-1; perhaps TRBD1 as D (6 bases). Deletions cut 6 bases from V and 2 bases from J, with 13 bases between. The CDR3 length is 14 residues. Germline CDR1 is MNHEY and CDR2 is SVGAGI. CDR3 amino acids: CASRYGQLNTEAFF. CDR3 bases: TGTGCCAGCAGGTACGGACAGCTTAACACTGAAGCTTTCTTT.

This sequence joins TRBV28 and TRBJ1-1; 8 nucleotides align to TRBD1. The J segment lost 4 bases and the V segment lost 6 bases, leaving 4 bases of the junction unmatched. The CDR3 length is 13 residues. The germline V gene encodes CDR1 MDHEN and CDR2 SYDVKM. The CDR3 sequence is CASRVTGATEAFF. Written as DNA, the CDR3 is TGTGCCAGCAGGGTGACAGGGGCCACTGAAGCTTTCTTT.